The 10 T cell receptor beta chains given below trace back to one sample, sequenced in a study of CD8+CD57+ T cells in acquired aplastic anemia. Selection for sequencing was limited to patients who had shown CD8+CD57+ cell expansion by flow cytometry. Genomic DNA served as template for TCR beta VDJ and CDR3 profiling. TCRdb called the reads again in MiXCR, with one record for every CDR3 protein. The sample lists about 120,000 distinct CDR3 sequences; 50% to 60% were seen once. Sequencing input: sorted CD4+, CD8+, or CD8+CD57+ T cells (not recorded which) from PBMCs. The receptors originated from a human donor with aplastic anemia.

V is TRBV7-9 and J is TRBJ2-7; TRBD2 matches 9 bases. This CDR3 has 12 amino acids. The germline gives CDR1 SEHNR, CDR2 FQNEAQ (reference sequence). V was clipped by 4 bases and J by 7 bases; unmatched bases: 2. The CDR3 DNA is TGTGCCAGCAGCTCCCTAGCGGGAGAGCAGTACTTC. It translates to CASSSLAGEQYF.

This clonotype was detected only once. The junction does not match germline at one end; this may be a read error. CDR3 nucleotide sequence: TGCAGTGCTCAAGGGACTACCCTTCTCTACCAGCAGTACTTC. It translates to CSAQGTTLLYQQYF. The chain is built from TRBV20-1 and TRBJ2-7; 7 bases are shared with TRBD2. The CDR3 has 14 amino acids. Germline lookup yields CDR1 DFQATT and CDR2 SNEGSKA (reference sequence).

In regard to this clonotype: Relative to the germline gene, one junction end is altered; a read error may explain this. This chain uses TRBV15 with TRBJ2-3, with 16 bases that match TRBD2. Germline CDR1 reads LNHNV; CDR2 reads YYDKDF (reference sequence). The length of the CDR3 is 17 residues. The CDR3 nucleotides are TGTGCCACCAGCGCGGGACTAGCGGGAGGGCTGACAGATACGGAGTATTTT. Protein: CATSAGLAGGLTDTEYF.

J is TRBJ2-3 and V is TRBV24-1, with TRBD2 identical over 10 bases. Unmatched junction bases numbered 12, after V lost 5 bases and J lost 5 bases. Germline lookup yields CDR1 KGHDR and CDR2 SFDVKD. The CDR3 loop spans 17 amino acids. Written as DNA, the CDR3 is TGTGCCACCAGTGCTATTGATCTAGCGGGAGAAGTAGATACGCAGTATTTT. Its translation is CATSAIDLAGEVDTQYF.

The rearrangement links TRBV30 to TRBJ2-2, with D perhaps given as TRBD1 or TRBD2 (6 bases each). Between the trimmed V and J ends, which lost 6 bases and 7 bases, there was a span of 12 bases. This CDR3 comprises 12 residues. The germline CDR1 and CDR2 sequences are GTSNPN and SVGIG (reference sequence). The chain's CDR3 is CACDRRGGELFF. The DNA for the CDR3 is TGTGCCTGCGACAGGCGGGGCGGGGAGCTGTTTTTT.

The sample holds a few counts of this clonotype. The J gene is TRBJ2-2, the V gene TRBV11-2; possibly TRBD1 for D (5 bases). Trimming cost V 11 bases and J 1 base, with 11 bases left between them. The CDR3 covers 13 residues. Per germline, CDR1 SGHAT and CDR2 FQNNGV. The CDR3 bases are TGTGCCTGGGGCTTCAAGAACACCGGGGAGCTGTTTTTT. Its translation is CAWGFKNTGELFF.

The chain employs TRBV7-8 and TRBJ1-6, with a weak D call TRBD1 (5 bases). Per germline, CDR1 SGHVS and CDR2 FQNEAQ. V was clipped by 5 bases and J by 9 bases, with 17 bases between them. The CDR3 contains 15 residues. The CDR3 sequence: CASSVGQGEVSPLHF. In DNA, the CDR3 is TGTGCCAGCAGCGTCGGGCAGGGAGAGGTTTCACCCCTCCACTTT.

J is TRBJ1-1 and V is TRBV7-9; D is perhaps TRBD1 (6 bases). There are 12 residues in the CDR3. V lost 11 bases, J lost 5 bases, and 15 bases lay in between. Germline V gives CDR1 SEHNR, CDR2 FQNEAQ (reference sequence). The CDR3 sequence: CAWSYRGTEAFF. The DNA of the CDR3 is TGTGCCTGGAGTTATAGGGGGACTGAAGCTTTCTTT.

Notes on this clonotype: With a much larger clone just one base away, this may be a read error. This rearrangement joins TRBV5-1 to TRBJ2-2; 8 bases align to TRBD1. CDR1 is SGHRS and CDR2 is YFSETQ in the germline V gene. This CDR3 comprises 15 residues. V lost 1 base and J lost 7; bases outside the gene matches: 6. The CDR3 DNA reads TGCGCCAGCAGCTTGAGGACAGGGAGCATCGGGGAGCTGTTTTTT. Translated, it gives CASSLRTGSIGELFF.

The chain employs TRBV20-1 and TRBJ2-5; TRBD2 agrees at 12 bases. The V and J ends lost 0 bases and 10 bases, in that order; junction bases with no gene match: 15. Germline V gives CDR1 DFQATT, CDR2 SNEGSKA (reference sequence). The CDR3 is 17 amino acids. The CDR3 region is CSAREGLAGWQGGGQYF. CDR3 sequence (DNA): TGCAGTGCTAGAGAAGGACTAGCGGGATGGCAAGGGGGGGGCCAGTACTTC.